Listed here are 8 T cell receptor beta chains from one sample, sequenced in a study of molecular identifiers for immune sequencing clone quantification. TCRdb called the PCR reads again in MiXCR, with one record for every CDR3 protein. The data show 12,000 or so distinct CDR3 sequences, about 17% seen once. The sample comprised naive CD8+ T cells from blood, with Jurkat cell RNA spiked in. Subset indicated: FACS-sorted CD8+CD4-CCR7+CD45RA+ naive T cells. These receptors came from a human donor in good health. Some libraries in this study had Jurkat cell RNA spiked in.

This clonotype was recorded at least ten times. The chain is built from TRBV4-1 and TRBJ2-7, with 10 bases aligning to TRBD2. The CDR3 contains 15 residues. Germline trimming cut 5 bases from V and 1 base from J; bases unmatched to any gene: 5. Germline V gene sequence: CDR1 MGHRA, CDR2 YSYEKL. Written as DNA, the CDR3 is TGCGCCAGCAGCGCCGGACTAGCGGATTCCTACGAGCAGTACTTC. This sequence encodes CASSAGLADSYEQYF.

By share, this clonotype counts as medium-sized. The CDR3 sequence is CSVDVTGGSYEQYF. CDR3 bases: TGCAGCGTTGATGTGACAGGGGGTTCCTACGAGCAGTACTTC. The chain employs TRBV29-1 and TRBJ2-7, with 9 positions matching TRBD1. CDR1 is SQVTM, CDR2 ANQGSEA, per germline. The CDR3 is 14 amino acids. J gave up 1 base and V 3 bases, and 4 bases lay outside the gene matches.

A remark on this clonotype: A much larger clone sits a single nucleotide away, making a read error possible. The CDR3 DNA follows: TGCGCCAGCAGCCTCCTAGCGGGAGGTCCCTACAATGAGCAGCTCTTC. Its protein product is CASSLLAGGPYNEQLF. The rearrangement uses TRBV4-1 and TRBJ2-1, with 11 bases that match TRBD2. The CDR3 has 16 amino acids. Germline lookup yields CDR1 MGHRA and CDR2 YSYEKL.

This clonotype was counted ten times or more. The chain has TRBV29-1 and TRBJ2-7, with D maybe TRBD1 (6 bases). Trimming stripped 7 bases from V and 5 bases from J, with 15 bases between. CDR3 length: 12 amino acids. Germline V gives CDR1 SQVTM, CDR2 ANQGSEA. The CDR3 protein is CSAAQGFDEQYF. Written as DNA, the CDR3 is TGCAGCGCCGCACAGGGTTTCGACGAGCAGTACTTC.

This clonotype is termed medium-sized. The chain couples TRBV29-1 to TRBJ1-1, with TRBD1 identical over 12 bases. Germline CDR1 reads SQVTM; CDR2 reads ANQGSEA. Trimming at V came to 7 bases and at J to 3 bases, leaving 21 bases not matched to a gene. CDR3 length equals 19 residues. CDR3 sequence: CSAGYSPGTGGERDTEAFF. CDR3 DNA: TGCAGCGCTGGCTACTCTCCCGGGACAGGGGGCGAGCGCGACACTGAAGCTTTCTTT.

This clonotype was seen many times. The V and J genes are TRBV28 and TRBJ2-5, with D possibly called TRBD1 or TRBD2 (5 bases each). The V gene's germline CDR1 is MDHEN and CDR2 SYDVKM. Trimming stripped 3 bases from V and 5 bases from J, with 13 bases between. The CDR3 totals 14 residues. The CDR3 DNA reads TGTGCCAGCAGTTTGAGGGGTGGATCGGAGACCCAGTACTTC. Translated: CASSLRGGSETQYF.

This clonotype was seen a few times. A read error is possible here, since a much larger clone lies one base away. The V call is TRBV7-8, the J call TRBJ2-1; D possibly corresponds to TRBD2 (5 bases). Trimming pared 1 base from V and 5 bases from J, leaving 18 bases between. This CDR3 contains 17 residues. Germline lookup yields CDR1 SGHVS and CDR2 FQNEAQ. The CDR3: CASSLGSIGRENNEQFF. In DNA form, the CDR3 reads TGTGCCAGCAGCTTAGGTTCGATCGGACGGGAAAACAATGAGCAGTTCTTC.

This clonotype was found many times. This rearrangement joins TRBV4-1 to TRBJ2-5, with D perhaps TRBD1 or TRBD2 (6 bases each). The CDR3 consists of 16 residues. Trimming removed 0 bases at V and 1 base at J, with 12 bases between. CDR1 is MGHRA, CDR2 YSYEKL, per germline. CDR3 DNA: TGCGCCAGCAGCCAAGAACTAGCAGGGGCCCAAGAGACCCAGTACTTC. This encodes CASSQELAGAQETQYF.